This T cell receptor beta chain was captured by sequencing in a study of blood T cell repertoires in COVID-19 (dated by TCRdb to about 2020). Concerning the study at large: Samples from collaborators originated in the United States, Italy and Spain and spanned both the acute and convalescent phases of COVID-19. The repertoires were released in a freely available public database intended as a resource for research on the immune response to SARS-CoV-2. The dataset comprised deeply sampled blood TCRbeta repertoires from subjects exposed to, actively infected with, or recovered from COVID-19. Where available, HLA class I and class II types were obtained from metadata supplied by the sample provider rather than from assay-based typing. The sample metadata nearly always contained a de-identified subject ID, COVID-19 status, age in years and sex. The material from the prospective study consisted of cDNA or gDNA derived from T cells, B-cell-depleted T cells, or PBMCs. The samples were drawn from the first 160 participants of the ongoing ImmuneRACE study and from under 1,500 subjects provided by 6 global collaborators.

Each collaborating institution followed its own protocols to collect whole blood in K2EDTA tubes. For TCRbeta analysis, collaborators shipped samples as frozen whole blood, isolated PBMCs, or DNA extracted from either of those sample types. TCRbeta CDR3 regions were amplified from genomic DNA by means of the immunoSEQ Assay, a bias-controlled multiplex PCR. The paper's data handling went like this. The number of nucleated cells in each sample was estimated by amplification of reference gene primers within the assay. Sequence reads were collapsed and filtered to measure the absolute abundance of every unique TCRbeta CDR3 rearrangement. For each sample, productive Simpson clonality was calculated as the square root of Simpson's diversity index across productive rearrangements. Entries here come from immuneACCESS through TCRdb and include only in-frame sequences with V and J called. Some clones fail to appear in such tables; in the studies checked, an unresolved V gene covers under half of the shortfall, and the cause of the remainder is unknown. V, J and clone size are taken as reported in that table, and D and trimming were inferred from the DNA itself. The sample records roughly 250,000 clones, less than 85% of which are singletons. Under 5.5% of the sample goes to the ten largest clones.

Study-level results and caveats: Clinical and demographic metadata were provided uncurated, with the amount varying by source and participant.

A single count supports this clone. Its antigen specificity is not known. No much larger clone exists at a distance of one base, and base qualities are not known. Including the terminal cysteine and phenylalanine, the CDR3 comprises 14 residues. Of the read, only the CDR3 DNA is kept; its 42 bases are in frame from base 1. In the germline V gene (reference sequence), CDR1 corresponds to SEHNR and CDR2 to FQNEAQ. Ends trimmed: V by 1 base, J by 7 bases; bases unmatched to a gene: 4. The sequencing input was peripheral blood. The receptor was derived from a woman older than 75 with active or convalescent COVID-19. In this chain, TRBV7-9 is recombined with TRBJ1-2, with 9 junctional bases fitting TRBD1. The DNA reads TGTGCCAGCAGCTTAGGGACAGGGGAACTTGGCTACACCTTC. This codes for CASSLGTGELGYTF.